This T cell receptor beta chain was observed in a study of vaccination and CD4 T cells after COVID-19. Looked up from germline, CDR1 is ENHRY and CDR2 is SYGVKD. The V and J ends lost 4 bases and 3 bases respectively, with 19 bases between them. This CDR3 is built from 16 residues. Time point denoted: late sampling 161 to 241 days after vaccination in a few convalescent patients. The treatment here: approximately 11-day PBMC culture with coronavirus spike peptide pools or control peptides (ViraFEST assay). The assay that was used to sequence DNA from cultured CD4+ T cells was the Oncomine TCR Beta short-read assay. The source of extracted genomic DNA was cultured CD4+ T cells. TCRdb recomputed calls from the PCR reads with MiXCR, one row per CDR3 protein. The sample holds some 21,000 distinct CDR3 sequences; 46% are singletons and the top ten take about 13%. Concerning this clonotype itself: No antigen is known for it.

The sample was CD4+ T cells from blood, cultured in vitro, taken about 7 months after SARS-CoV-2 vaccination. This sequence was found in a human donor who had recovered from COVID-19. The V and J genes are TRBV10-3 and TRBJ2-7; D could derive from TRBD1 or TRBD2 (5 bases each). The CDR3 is CAISVVGVNTLYEQYF. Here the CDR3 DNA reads TGTGCCATCAGTGTTGTGGGGGTAAACACTCTCTACGAGCAGTACTTC.